This T cell receptor (beta chain) was profiled in a study of Ad26.COV2.S vaccination and SARS-CoV-2 variants. Study information: The trial was COV1001 and the donor's arm was Ad26.COV2.S. Administration of Ad26.COV2.S was intramuscular, either once or twice 56 days apart.

Treatment defined: over 15 received Ad26.COV2.S at low or high dose, single or two shots; 5 received placebo; per-sample allocation not given. Samples came from day 63 after the first vaccine or placebo injection. This vaccine is an Ad26 vector that expresses the Wuhan-strain SARS-CoV-2 spike. The CDR3 consists of 11 residues. V shed 5 bases and J shed 7 bases, with 8 bases lying between them. The data were produced by immunoSEQ multiplex PCR, yet TCRdb's version contains in-frame clones alone and is incomplete. This sample has some 340,000 clones, with over 80% found just once. J is TRBJ1-2 and V is TRBV12-3 or TRBV12-4, with D uncertain. This receptor was obtained from a person between 18 and 65 years old who received the Ad26.COV2.S COVID-19 vaccine or a placebo. Sequenced material: peripheral blood, taken in a trial of Ad26.COV2.S vaccine versus placebo. The CDR3 spells CASSDAFGYTF. The CDR3 region has the DNA TGTGCCAGCAGTGACGCTTTTGGCTACACCTTC.